This T cell receptor beta chain was sequenced during a study of blood T cell repertoires in COVID-19. Sequencing was performed with immunoSEQ multiplex PCR; in TCRdb, only in-frame clones are kept and a portion is missing. The table has under 200,000 clones, about three quarters seen once. Sequencing was performed on peripheral blood. This receptor was obtained from a man in his 60s with acute or convalescent COVID-19.

The chain's CDR3 is CASSYQPGGVSEAFF. The CDR3 DNA follows: TGTGCCAGCAGTTACCAACCAGGGGGCGTAAGTGAAGCTTTCTTT. V usage is TRBV6-5 and J usage is TRBJ1-1, with 8 bases lining up with TRBD1. V shed 2 bases, J shed 7 bases, and the junction held 9 bases outside the gene matches. Germline CDR1 is MNHEY and CDR2 is SVGAGI. This CDR3 region has 15 residues.